This is a list of T cell receptor beta chains from one sample in a study of glioma-infiltrating T cells. A single record per CDR3 protein comes from TCRdb applying MiXCR to the multiplex PCR reads. The table lists approximately 400,000 distinct CDR3 sequences, approximately 42% of them singletons. Sequencing used glioma tissue, nonneoplastic brain tissue, or PBMCs (not recorded which). Receptors originate from a human donor with low-grade glioma or glioblastoma, undergoing nonglioma brain surgery, or in good health (not recorded which). Each CDR3 is given with its conserved first and last residue. D genes are given only for firm matches. Clone size is given for some rows only: seen once, a few or many times, or a class if the clone is expanded.

d_gene,v_gene,j_gene,abundance,CDR3nt,CDR3aa
-,TRBV27,TRBJ1-5,many,TGTGCCAGCAGTTCAAGCGGACTGCCGGGGGCGAGAGACAGCAATCAGCCCCAGCATTTT,CASSSSGLPGARDSNQPQHF
TRBD2,TRBV4-2,TRBJ2-7,-,TGTGCCAGCAGCCCGACTGTAGCGGGGGCCTACGAGCAGTACTTC,CASSPTVAGAYEQYF
TRBD1,TRBV2,TRBJ2-1,few,TGTGCCAGCAGTCCCCGACAGGGCTCCTACAATGAGCAGTTCTTC,CASSPRQGSYNEQFF
TRBD2,TRBV20-1,TRBJ2-7,-,TGCATAAACGAGACTAGCTATACCTACTTCTCCTACGAGCAGTACTTC,CINETSYTYFSYEQYF
-,TRBV28,TRBJ2-7,-,TGTGCCAGCCGCGTTGGTGGGTCCTACGAGCAGTACTTC,CASRVGGSYEQYF
-,TRBV7-3,TRBJ2-3,-,TGTGCCAGCAGCTTAATCCCGAGGGATACGCAGTATTTT,CASSLIPRDTQYF
TRBD1,TRBV7-2,TRBJ2-2,-,TGTGCCAGCAGCCTGGGACAGTCGACGAACACCGGGGAGCTGTTTTTT,CASSLGQSTNTGELFF
-,TRBV4-1,TRBJ2-3,few,TGCGCCAGCACCACCTCAGGACCCGGGAGCACAGATACGCAGTATTTT,CASTTSGPGSTDTQYF
TRBD2,TRBV27,TRBJ2-3,-,TGTGCCATCAGTGAGCCAACCCGACTAGCGGGTAGCACAGATACGCAGTATTTT,CAISEPTRLAGSTDTQYF
-,TRBV7-7,TRBJ2-5,few,TGTGCTAGCAGCCCTAAGGCGGTTTCGGGAGAGACCCAGTACTTC,CASSPKAVSGETQYF
-,TRBV4-1,TRBJ2-7,few,TGCGCCAGCAGCCAAAATCCTAGCTCCTACGAGCAGTACTTC,CASSQNPSSYEQYF
TRBD1,TRBV14,TRBJ2-7,many,TGTGCCAGCAGCCAGGGACAGCCGGACGTCTACGAGCAGTACTTC,CASSQGQPDVYEQYF
-,TRBV2,TRBJ1-2,-,TGTGCCAGCAGTGATTCGGCTGGGGATGGCTACACCTTC,CASSDSAGDGYTF
-,TRBV25-1,TRBJ1-2,few,TGTGCCAGCAGTGAAGTCGCGGCCTCCTCCGGCTACACCTTC,CASSEVAASSGYTF
TRBD2,TRBV29-1,TRBJ2-1,-,TGCAGCCCCCGGACTAGCACCAACAATGAGCAGTTCTTC,CSPRTSTNNEQFF
-,TRBV15,TRBJ2-2,few,TGTGCCACCAGCAGAGAGCGGAACACCGGGGAGCTGTTTTTT,CATSRERNTGELFF
TRBD1,TRBV27,TRBJ1-2,many,TGTGCCAGCAGTCCCCCAGGACAGGGATTAATTGGCTACACCTTC,CASSPPGQGLIGYTF
-,TRBV2,TRBJ1-5,few,TGTGCCAGCGTGAAGGAATTGGGTCAGCCCCAGCATTTT,CASVKELGQPQHF
-,TRBV7-2,TRBJ1-3,-,TGTGCCAGCAGCTTCCAGGCAAACTCTGGAAACACCATATATTTT,CASSFQANSGNTIYF
-,TRBV29-1,TRBJ2-7,-,TGCAGCGTGATTGGACACCTAAACACCTACGAGCAGTACTTC,CSVIGHLNTYEQYF
-,TRBV27,TRBJ2-1,few,TGTGCCAGCGGTCCGGGGCTCTCCTACGAGCAGTTCTTC,CASGPGLSYEQFF
-,TRBV7-2,TRBJ1-3,-,TGTGCCAGCGAAAACACCATATATTTT,CASENTIYF
TRBD2,TRBV6-2/TRBV6-3,TRBJ2-7,-,TGTGCCAGCGCTATGGCTAGCGGGACATACGAGCAGTACTTC,CASAMASGTYEQYF
TRBD2,TRBV7-6,TRBJ2-3,-,TGTGCCAGCAGCTTAGCGGAGGCTAGCGGGAGGGCCACAGATACGCAGTATTTT,CASSLAEASGRATDTQYF
-,TRBV28,TRBJ2-5,-,TGTGCCAGTTCGTGGGCTCCTGGACCCCAAGAGACCCAGTACTTC,CASSWAPGPQETQYF
TRBD2,TRBV27,TRBJ2-7,many,TGTGCCAGCAGTGACGGGACTAGCGGGGGCTACGAGCAGTACTTC,CASSDGTSGGYEQYF
-,TRBV3-1,TRBJ2-3,-,TGTGCCAGCAGCCAAGAAAGAGGGTCAGATACGCAGTATTTT,CASSQERGSDTQYF
TRBD2,TRBV28,TRBJ2-5,-,TGTGCCAGCAGTATTAGCGGGAGGGCCGTGGAGACCCAGTACTTC,CASSISGRAVETQYF
TRBD2,TRBV27,TRBJ2-3,-,TGTGCCAGCGGGGGACTAGCGGCACAAGATACGCAGTATTTT,CASGGLAAQDTQYF
-,TRBV20-1,TRBJ1-1,-,TGCAGTGCTAGAGAAGATACGAACACTAAAGCTTTCTTT,CSAREDTNTKAFF
-,TRBV27,TRBJ2-1,-,TGTGCCAGCAGCTTGGCGCTTCCCTACAATGAGCAGTTCTTC,CASSLALPYNEQFF
TRBD2,TRBV4-3,TRBJ2-1,-,TGCGCCAGCAGCTACGGACTAGCGGGAGTCCTCGATGAGCAGTTCTTC,CASSYGLAGVLDEQFF
-,TRBV5-4,TRBJ2-1,many,TGTGCCAGCAGCTTGGGCCTGAGCGATGAGCAGTTCTTC,CASSLGLSDEQFF
-,TRBV2,TRBJ1-5,few,TGTGCCAGCAGGGGGCTGATTCAGCCCCAGCATTTT,CASRGLIQPQHF
-,TRBV12-3/TRBV12-4,TRBJ2-7,few,TGTGCCAGCAGTTTGGACAGAAATACCTACGAGCAGTACTTC,CASSLDRNTYEQYF
-,TRBV19,TRBJ1-1,-,TGTGCCAGTCATAATGAAATTTGGGGGCTCGGCACTGAAGCTTTCTTT,CASHNEIWGLGTEAFF
-,TRBV3-1,TRBJ2-2,-,TGTGCCAGCAGCCTCATTGGTGGCGGGGAGCTGTTTTTT,CASSLIGGGELFF
-,TRBV20-1,TRBJ2-5,-,TGCAGTGCTAGTTCGCGGGACCCCCAAGAGACCCAGTACTTC,CSASSRDPQETQYF
-,TRBV20-1,TRBJ2-1,-,TGCAGTGCCCAAGGGGGAGACACCTACAATGAGCAGTTCTTC,CSAQGGDTYNEQFF
-,TRBV20-1,TRBJ1-6,-,TGCAGTACGCAGGTAGGGGATTCACCCCTCCACTTT,CSTQVGDSPLHF
TRBD2,TRBV7-2,TRBJ2-7,-,TGTGCCAGCAGCTTGGAGGGACTAGCGGCGCGCGAGCAGTACTTC,CASSLEGLAAREQYF
-,TRBV28,TRBJ1-2,-,TGTGCCAGCAGTTTACCCCCTATTGATGGGGGGAGGAATGGCTACACCTTC,CASSLPPIDGGRNGYTF
-,TRBV11-2,TRBJ1-1,-,TGTGCCAGCAGCTTGAGTGTAGGGGACACTGAAGCTTTCTTT,CASSLSVGDTEAFF
-,TRBV28,TRBJ2-7,-,TGTGCCAGCAGTTTGGTAGCCTTCGAGCAGTACTTC,CASSLVAFEQYF
-,TRBV20-1,TRBJ2-1,-,TGCAGTGCTAGAGACGGGGGTGGGCAGTTCTTC,CSARDGGGQFF
TRBD2,TRBV19,TRBJ2-7,-,TGTGCCAGTAGTATAGAGGGGGCTAGCGGGAACTCCTACGAGCAGTACTTC,CASSIEGASGNSYEQYF
-,TRBV7-2,TRBJ1-3,-,TGTGCCAGCAGCTTAGCGTGGCCGGGGAGCTCTGGAAACACCATATATTTT,CASSLAWPGSSGNTIYF
TRBD2,TRBV20-1,TRBJ2-1,-,TGCAGTGCTAGGGGGCAGGGAGGGTCCTACAATGAGCGGTTCTTC,CSARGQGGSYNERFF
-,TRBV20-1,TRBJ1-2,-,TGCAGTGCTAGGGGGGGCAGTGGCTGGGGAGGCTACACCTTC,CSARGGSGWGGYTF
-,TRBV28,TRBJ2-1,many,TGTGCCAGCAGTTTACCGAGCGGAAATGAGCAGTTCTTC,CASSLPSGNEQFF
-,TRBV4-2,TRBJ2-5,few,TGTGCCAGCAGCCAAGGGTGGCGACAGGAGCAAGAGACCCAGTACTTC,CASSQGWRQEQETQYF
-,TRBV27,TRBJ1-3,-,TGTGCCAGCCGGGGTTTAAGCCCTGGAAACACCATATATTTT,CASRGLSPGNTIYF
TRBD2,TRBV27,TRBJ2-1,-,TGTGCCGGCAGTGAAGTGGGACTAGCGGGAGAGAGCGCCTACAATGAGCAGTTCTTC,CAGSEVGLAGESAYNEQFF